This note documents a single T cell receptor beta chain sequence. Germline assignment: CDR1 MNHEY and CDR2 SVGAGI. This CDR3 region has 15 residues. V lost 8 bases, J lost 4 bases, and 10 bases stayed unmatched. This specimen belongs to a study of blood T cell repertoires in COVID-19. Data came from immunoSEQ multiplex PCR; TCRdb stores just in-frame clones and leaves some out. The sample records 150,000 to 200,000 clones, around 81% being singletons. This chain joins TRBV6-5 and TRBJ2-3, with 9 bases identical to TRBD2. This TCR was sampled from an elderly woman with COVID-19, enrolled during active disease. The specimen sequenced was peripheral blood. CDR3 sequence reads: CASVRIAGVADTQYF. DNA for the CDR3: TGTGCCAGCGTGAGGATAGCGGGAGTCGCAGATACGCAGTATTTT.